The 17 T cell receptor beta chains reported below all come from one sample, sequenced in a study of read filtering for tumor transcriptome and immune sequencing. The library was built from roughly 400 ng RNA with molecular barcoded adaptors for alpha/delta and beta/gamma chains. Via MiXCR, TCRdb re-called the reads, giving one row per CDR3 protein. The table includes tens of thousands of distinct CDR3 sequences, roughly 13% detected once. The sample consisted of a population of CD138-negative cells sorted from bone marrow. The receptors stem from a donor at least 40 years old with multiple myeloma.

At least ten counts were recorded for this clonotype. The gene calls are TRBV29-1 and TRBJ1-2, with 8 bases fitting TRBD1. Germline assignment: CDR1 SQVTM and CDR2 ANQGSEA. The CDR3 extends over 14 amino acids. J was trimmed by 6 bases and V by 2 bases; bases with no gene match: 8. CDR3 bases: TGCAGCGTTGAAAGGGGTCAGGGGGCGAATGGCTACACCTTC. This encodes CSVERGQGANGYTF.

The chain carries TRBV11-1 and TRBJ2-7, with 8 positions matching TRBD2. Germline CDR1 SGHAT, CDR2 FQDESV (reference sequence). With V trimmed by 1 base and J by 7 bases, 6 bases remained unmatched. The CDR3 sequence is 14 residues long. The CDR3 sequence: CASSLGAGVFEQYF. As DNA, the CDR3 is TGTGCCAGCAGCTTAGGAGCGGGAGTTTTTGAGCAGTACTTC.

At least ten counts were recorded for this clonotype. The chain is built from TRBV20-1 and TRBJ1-1, with 10 bases that match TRBD1. The CDR3 runs 13 residues. Trimming cost V 6 bases and J 4 bases; bases outside gene matches: 5. The germline gives CDR1 DFQATT, CDR2 SNEGSKA (reference sequence). The DNA for the CDR3 is TGCAGTGCCAGGGGACAGGGGTTCACTGAAGCTTTCTTT. Its protein is CSARGQGFTEAFF.

This clonotype was observed many times. The V and J genes are TRBV10-2 and TRBJ2-3; D gene ambiguous. V dropped 8 bases and J dropped 3 bases, with 6 bases sitting between them. Germline V gene sequence: CDR1 WSHSY, CDR2 SAAADI. There are 11 residues in the CDR3. The CDR3 sequence: CASASTDTQYF. CDR3 bases: TGCGCCAGCGCCTCGACAGATACGCAGTATTTT.

The table lists this clonotype with many counts. The rearrangement links TRBV4-3 to TRBJ2-1; the match to TRBD2 covers 9 bases. This CDR3 region has 20 residues. In germline, CDR1 is LGHNA, CDR2 YSLEER. V shed 4 bases, J shed 0 bases, and the junction held 16 bases outside the gene matches. The CDR3 coding sequence is TGCGCCAGCAGCCCCATACTGGGTAGGACTAGCGACTACTCCTACAATGAGCAGTTCTTC. Encoded protein: CASSPILGRTSDYSYNEQFF.

In this sample, this clonotype turned up once. The J gene is TRBJ2-7, the V gene TRBV20-1; TRBD1 or TRBD2 may be the D gene (6 bases each). Trimming cost V 6 bases and J 2 bases, with 14 bases left between them. Per germline, CDR1 DFQATT and CDR2 SNEGSKA (reference sequence). CDR3 size: 13 residues. CDR3 in amino acids: CSAGGAEAYEQYF. CDR3 nucleotides: TGCAGTGCCGGGGGCGCGGAGGCCTACGAGCAGTACTTC.

In its sample, this clonotype was seen many times. This sequence joins TRBV6-5 and TRBJ1-2; 7 bases are a match to TRBD1. The CDR3 has 13 amino acids. CDR1 and CDR2 (germline): MNHEY, SVGAGI. The J segment lost 4 bases and the V segment lost 3 bases, leaving 2 bases of the junction unmatched. This CDR3 is CASSYGDSYGYTF. The CDR3 nucleotides are TGTGCCAGCAGTTATGGGGACAGCTATGGCTACACCTTC.

This clonotype was observed a few times. One end of the junction is discordant with germline, which a read error may explain. The chain couples TRBV20-1 to TRBJ2-7; the D gene is possibly TRBD2 (6 bases). The CDR3 spans 14 residues. Germline assignment: CDR1 DFQATT and CDR2 SNEGSKA (reference sequence). The CDR3 DNA follows: TGCGGTGCTAGGGACGGGGGAAGGACCTACGAGCAGTACTTC. Amino acid sequence: CGARDGGRTYEQYF.

This clonotype was detected many times. The gene calls are TRBV27 and TRBJ2-7; TRBD1 matches 8 bases. V dropped 7 bases and J dropped 7; count of bases not matched to a gene: 15. The CDR3 consists of 15 residues. Germline assignment: CDR1 MNHEY and CDR2 SMNVEV (reference sequence). The CDR3 reads CASNPGTGLGGEQYF. CDR3 coding DNA: TGTGCCAGCAATCCCGGGACAGGCCTAGGAGGAGAGCAGTACTTC.

This clonotype was detected many times. CDR3 nucleotide sequence: TGTGCCAGCAGCTTTTCTGTGAACACTGAAGCTTTCTTT. Protein: CASSFSVNTEAFF. The chain is built from TRBV7-9 and TRBJ1-1; D is uncertain. This CDR3 contains 13 residues. Trimming stripped 3 bases from V and 0 bases from J, with 5 bases between. Germline loops: CDR1 SEHNR, CDR2 FQNEAQ (reference sequence).

The table lists this clonotype with many counts. The chain joins TRBV5-4 to TRBJ2-7; D is ambiguous. Germline CDR1 reads SGHNT; CDR2 reads YYREEE (reference sequence). This CDR3 is built from 13 residues. V dropped 5 bases and J dropped 1 base, with 10 bases sitting between them. CDR3: CASRPHFSYEQYF. The CDR3 DNA reads as TGTGCCAGCAGGCCTCACTTTTCCTACGAGCAGTACTTC.

This clonotype was detected a few times. Here the CDR3 reads CASSLPSDYEQYF. Written as DNA, the CDR3 is TGTGCCAGCAGCTTGCCCTCCGACTACGAGCAGTACTTC. The chain employs TRBV7-2 and TRBJ2-7; D remains ambiguous. Germline lookup yields CDR1 SGHTA and CDR2 FQGNSA. V lost 3 bases and J 3 bases, leaving 9 bases between the germline ends. The CDR3 spans 13 residues.

In its sample, this clonotype was seen many times. The chain combines TRBV7-2 with TRBJ2-5; 13 bases map to TRBD2. Trimming removed 5 bases from V and 3 bases from J; junction bases left unmatched: 9. CDR3 length: 17 amino acids. The germline V gene has CDR1 SGHTA and CDR2 FQGNSA. DNA for the CDR3: TGTGCCAGCAGCCCCGGACTAGCGGGGGAGGGAGAAGAGACCCAGTACTTC. Its translation: CASSPGLAGEGEETQYF.

This clonotype was recorded at least ten times. V and J are TRBV7-8 and TRBJ2-7; 7 positions agree with TRBD1. Germline CDR1 is SGHVS and CDR2 is FQNEAQ. The CDR3 runs 14 residues. V gave up 1 base and J gave up 7 bases; unmatched junction bases: 7. For the CDR3, the DNA is TGTGCCAGCAGCTTAGGAGGGACAGTGGGAGAGCAGTACTTC. It yields the protein CASSLGGTVGEQYF.

This clonotype was counted many times. The rearrangement joins TRBV7-9 to TRBJ2-1; the D gene could be TRBD1 or TRBD2 (5 bases each). Germline loops: CDR1 SEHNR, CDR2 FQNEAQ (reference sequence). The CDR3 consists of 15 residues. With 5 bases removed from V and 9 bases from J, the gap between germline ends came to 20 bases. The CDR3 protein is CASSVGRTDEIEQFF. The CDR3 region has the DNA TGTGCCAGCAGCGTGGGACGGACTGACGAGATTGAGCAGTTCTTC.

Many counts were recorded for this clonotype. The rearrangement joins TRBV28 to TRBJ1-4; 10 positions agree with TRBD1. The V segment lost 4 bases and the J segment 8 bases; nucleotides outside the gene matches: 7. The CDR3 spans 15 residues. Germline V gene data show CDR1 as MDHEN and CDR2 as SYDVKM. The CDR3 sequence is CASSSSGQGREKLFF. In DNA, the CDR3 is TGTGCCAGCAGTTCGTCGGGACAGGGGCGGGAAAAACTGTTTTTT.

This clonotype was counted ten times or more. J is TRBJ2-2 and V is TRBV7-2; D possibly corresponds to TRBD1 (6 bases). V was cut by 3 bases and J by 5 bases, with 16 bases left in between. The CDR3 is made up of 16 amino acids. Germline V lookup: CDR1 SGHTA, CDR2 FQGNSA. This chain's CDR3 is CASSFIHLQGTGELFF. In DNA, the CDR3 is TGTGCCAGCAGCTTTATTCACCTACAGGGTACCGGGGAGCTGTTTTTT.